What follows are 22 T cell receptor beta chains derived from one specimen sequenced in a study of T cells in tuberculosis. Time point described: new active TB diagnosis, blood taken before or within 7 days of starting treatment. Assay used: immunoSEQ multiplex PCR; TCRdb lists only in-frame clones, some missing. Found here are tens of thousands of clones, roughly 90% of them singletons; the top ten hold approximately 2.2%. The sample in question was PBMCs, obtained at tuberculosis diagnosis. The receptors shown here come from an adult with tuberculosis.

This clone was seen once. The chain combines TRBV27 with TRBJ1-1; tentatively, D is TRBD1 (6 bases). Trimming shortened V by 3 bases and J by 5 bases, and 16 bases separated the two germline ends. From germline, CDR1 is MNHEY and CDR2 SMNVEV (reference sequence). This CDR3 region has 15 residues. The CDR3 bases are TGTGCCAGCAGTTTCCTCCGGGCCACAGGGACTGAAGCTTTCTTT. Its translation is CASSFLRATGTEAFF.

CDR3 in amino acids: CASSRTSGVNTGELFF. The DNA for the CDR3 is TGTGCCAGCAGTCGGACTAGCGGGGTGAACACCGGGGAGCTGTTTTTT. J is TRBJ2-2 and V is TRBV27; 12 bases map to TRBD2. There are 16 residues in the CDR3. CDR1 and CDR2 from the germline V gene are MNHEY and SMNVEV (reference sequence). Losses at the gene ends were 5 bases for V and 1 base for J; bases not matched to a gene: 2.

This clone was recorded once. V is TRBV4-2 and J is TRBJ1-2, with a tentative D call TRBD1 (6 bases). The CDR3 sequence is 15 residues long. Germline loops: CDR1 LGHNA, CDR2 YNFKEQ. The ends were cut back, 1 base at V and 2 bases at J, with 11 bases in the middle. This CDR3 reads CASSQGTDLNYGYTF. The CDR3 nucleotides are TGTGCCAGCAGCCAAGGGACAGACCTAAACTATGGCTACACCTTC.

Remarks on this clone: One junction end disagrees with the germline gene, perhaps due to a read error. V is TRBV19 and J is TRBJ2-1; 16 bases align to TRBD2. CDR3 size: 21 residues. CDR1 is LNHDA, CDR2 SQIVND, per germline (reference sequence). CDR3 residues: CASSYRHSGLAGGARDNEQFF. DNA of the CDR3: TGTGCCAGTAGCTACCGCCACTCGGGACTAGCGGGGGGGGCTAGGGACAATGAACAGTTCTTC. The complete variable domain, with remaining parts taken from reference TRBV19 and TRBJ2-1, reads DGGITQSPKYLFRKEGQNVTLSCEQNLNHDAMYWYRQDPGQGLRLIYYSQIVNDFQKGDIAEGYSVSREKKESFPLTVTSAQKNPTAFYLCASSYRHSGLAGGARDNEQFFGPGTRLTVL.

V is TRBV4-2 and J is TRBJ1-6; D ambiguous. Trimming left V 0 bases short and J 12 bases short, with 12 bases between. CDR3 length: 14 residues. Germline-derived CDR1 and CDR2 are LGHNA and YNFKEQ. CDR3 protein: CASSQEQTPKPLHF. Here the CDR3 DNA reads TGTGCCAGCAGCCAAGAACAGACCCCAAAACCCCTCCACTTT.

The gene calls are TRBV11-2 and TRBJ1-4; D is possibly TRBD1 (5 bases). The CDR3 contains 15 residues. Trimming stripped 6 bases from V and 7 bases from J, with 18 bases between. CDR1 is SGHAT and CDR2 is FQNNGV in the germline V gene. In DNA, the CDR3 is TGTGCCAGCAGTTATGACAGAAACTGGGGTGAAAAACTGTTTTTT. Its protein is CASSYDRNWGEKLFF.

The chain carries TRBV25-1 and TRBJ2-3, with D possibly TRBD1 on 5 matching bases. Germline loops: CDR1 MGHDK, CDR2 SYGVNS. V lost 9 bases and J lost 2, with 12 bases in between. The CDR3 totals 13 residues. This chain's CDR3 is CASRTGATDTQYF. The CDR3 coding sequence is TGTGCCAGTCGAACAGGAGCCACAGATACGCAGTATTTT.

The V gene is TRBV10-3, the J gene TRBJ2-5; D unresolved. The CDR3 is made up of 12 amino acids. Deletions cut 4 bases from V and 5 bases from J, with 8 bases between. Germline V lookup: CDR1 ENHRY, CDR2 SYGVKD. CDR3 sequence: CAISVAGETQYF. CDR3 sequence (DNA): TGTGCCATCAGTGTAGCTGGGGAGACCCAGTACTTC.

This rearrangement joins TRBV23-1 to TRBJ1-2; 12 bases fit TRBD1. TRBV23-1 is an ORF for which the function is uncertain. The CDR3 totals 16 residues. Trimming at V came to 7 bases and at J to 3 bases, leaving 9 bases not matched to a gene. Written as DNA, the CDR3 is TGCGCCAGCACCGGGACAGGGGGCGTCGGGCACTATGGCTACACCTTC. Protein product: CASTGTGGVGHYGYTF.

V gene TRBV2 combines with J gene TRBJ2-7; 7 bases match TRBD2. CDR3 length: 13 residues. V trimming: 11 bases; J trimming: 3 bases; junction bases outside the gene matches: 10. Germline V CDR1 and CDR2: SNHLY, FYNNEI. This CDR3 is CAEGGDGFYEQYF. In DNA form, the CDR3 reads TGTGCCGAGGGAGGGGACGGCTTCTACGAGCAGTACTTC.

The gene calls are TRBV11-2 and TRBJ1-1, with D hard to call. V lost 1 base to trimming and J lost 5 bases, with 8 bases between them. Per the germline V gene, CDR1 is SGHAT and CDR2 is FQNNGV. The CDR3 has 13 residues. The CDR3 protein is CASSLAAHTEAFF. CDR3 nucleotides: TGTGCCAGCAGCTTAGCTGCGCATACTGAAGCTTTCTTT.

The rearrangement uses TRBV2 and TRBJ2-2; 9 bases line up with TRBD2. After removal of 6 bases from V and 1 base from J, the junction contained 0 bases not matched to a gene. There are 14 residues in the CDR3. Per germline, CDR1 SNHLY and CDR2 FYNNEI. CDR3 in amino acids: CASRTSGNTGELFF. Written as DNA, the CDR3 is TGTGCCAGCAGGACTAGCGGGAACACCGGGGAGCTGTTTTTT. The full variable domain, completed using reference TRBV2 and TRBJ2-2, is EPEVTQTPSHQVTQMGQEVILRCVPISNHLYFYWYRQILGQKVEFLVSFYNNEISEKSEIFDDQFSVERPDGSNFTLKIRSTKLEDSAMYFCASRTSGNTGELFFGEGSRLTVL.

J is TRBJ1-2 and V is TRBV5-6, with D possibly being TRBD1 (5 bases). The CDR3 length is 14 residues. With 3 bases removed from V and 1 base from J, the gap between germline ends came to 10 bases. Germline loops: CDR1 SGHDT, CDR2 YYEEEE. The CDR3 reads CASSWRDGNYGYTF. DNA for the CDR3: TGTGCCAGCAGCTGGCGGGACGGTAACTATGGCTACACCTTC.

The rearrangement uses TRBV27 and TRBJ1-1; the match to TRBD1 covers 9 bases. The CDR3 is 15 residues long. After removal of 6 bases from V and 5 bases from J, the junction contained 10 bases not matched to a gene. Germline V gives CDR1 MNHEY, CDR2 SMNVEV (reference sequence). CDR3 nucleotide sequence: TGTGCCAGCAGCGGGACAGGGTTCGGCGGAACTGAAGCTTTCTTT. This encodes CASSGTGFGGTEAFF.

The chain has TRBV7-2 and TRBJ1-1; D not resolved. Deletions cut 5 bases from V and 6 bases from J, with 16 bases between. This CDR3 is 14 amino acids long. Germline lookup yields CDR1 SGHTA and CDR2 FQGNSA. The CDR3 DNA is TGTGCCAGCAGCCTCTACCCCTACGGGGCTGAAGCTTTCTTT. It translates to CASSLYPYGAEAFF.

V is TRBV6-1 and J is TRBJ2-1; 13 bases agree with TRBD2. CDR3 length equals 15 residues. The J segment lost 7 bases and the V segment lost 4 bases, leaving 4 bases of the junction unmatched. Germline V gene data show CDR1 as MNHNS and CDR2 as SASEGT. The CDR3 coding sequence is TGTGCCAGCAGTGTCACTAGCGGGGGGGCAAATGAGCAGTTCTTC. Translated: CASSVTSGGANEQFF.

The chain is built from TRBV18 and TRBJ2-5; 7 bases line up with TRBD1. V dropped 6 bases and J dropped 4; count of bases not matched to a gene: 14. This CDR3 has 16 amino acids. Germline V CDR1 and CDR2: KGHSH, LQKENI. CDR3 residues: CASSPPGTANPETQYF. The CDR3 coding sequence is TGTGCCAGCTCCCCCCCCGGGACAGCGAATCCAGAGACCCAGTACTTC.

The chain uses TRBV5-8 and TRBJ2-7, with TRBD2 matching 8 bases. Looked up from germline, CDR1 is SGHTS and CDR2 is YDEGEE. Losses at the gene ends were 2 bases for V and 6 bases for J; bases not matched to a gene: 10. CDR3 size: 15 residues. Here the CDR3 reads CASSFRTAGAGEQYF. The DNA of the CDR3 is TGTGCCAGCAGCTTTCGGACAGCGGGGGCGGGCGAGCAGTACTTC.

The rearrangement joins TRBV13 to TRBJ2-1; TRBD2 is a possible D gene (6 bases). This CDR3 comprises 15 residues. Germline CDR1 and CDR2: PRHDT and FYEKMQ (reference sequence). Trimming left V 0 bases short and J 3 bases short, with 9 bases between. DNA for the CDR3: TGTGCCAGCAGCTTAGGGGCTAGCGTCTACAATGAGCAGTTCTTC. Translating it yields CASSLGASVYNEQFF.

The chain has TRBV29-1 and TRBJ2-5, with D maybe TRBD2 (6 bases). Per germline, CDR1 SQVTM and CDR2 ANQGSEA. The length of the CDR3 is 13 residues. Trimming took off 6 bases at V and 5 bases at J, with 16 bases between the two ends. The CDR3 nucleotides read TGCAGCGTACCCGGGACTCCTACTGAGACCCAGTACTTC. Its protein is CSVPGTPTETQYF.

This rearrangement joins TRBV27 to TRBJ2-1; 9 bases line up with TRBD1. Per germline, CDR1 MNHEY and CDR2 SMNVEV (reference sequence). Trimming at V came to 5 bases and at J to 3 bases, leaving 8 bases not matched to a gene. The CDR3 length is 16 residues. CDR3 nucleotides: TGTGCCAGCAGTAGCCTTGGGACAGGGAACTACAATGAGCAGTTCTTC. This gives the protein CASSSLGTGNYNEQFF.

The CDR3 here is CASWGGVIDTQYF. The DNA for the CDR3 is TGTGCCAGTTGGGGGGGAGTCATAGATACGCAGTATTTT. The chain recombines TRBV19 with TRBJ2-3, with 7 bases fitting TRBD2. Looked up from germline, CDR1 is LNHDA and CDR2 is SQIVND (reference sequence). The CDR3 is 13 residues long. V was pared by 8 bases and J by 5 bases, with 7 bases of the junction left unmatched.